This TCR beta chain comes out of a study of blood T cell repertoires in COVID-19 (dated by TCRdb to 2020 to 2022). Concerning the study at large: Samples from collaborators originated in the United States, Italy and Spain and spanned both the acute and convalescent phases of COVID-19. The material from the prospective study consisted of cDNA or gDNA derived from T cells, B-cell-depleted T cells, or PBMCs. Subjects who had been exposed to COVID-19, were actively infected with it, or had recovered from it provided the deeply sampled blood TCRbeta repertoires that made up the dataset. The repertoires were released in a freely available public database intended as a resource for research on the immune response to SARS-CoV-2. The samples were drawn from two sources: the first 160 participants of the ongoing ImmuneRACE study, and 950 to 1,500 subjects contributed by 6 global collaborators. Nearly every sample came with metadata listing a de-identified subject ID, COVID-19 status, age in years and sex. Where available, HLA class I and class II types were taken from metadata supplied by the sample provider and were not determined by assay-based typing. Overall study outcomes, separate from this receptor: The quantity of clinical and demographic metadata differed by source and by participant and was supplied without curation.

For this clone: Its antigen specificity is not known. The sample holds no much larger clone one base away, and base qualities are not on file.

The CDR1 and CDR2 encoded by the germline V gene are SGHVS and FQNEAQ. V and J lose 5 bases and 3 bases, and a span of 11 bases separates them. The CDR3 numbers 14 residues from cysteine through phenylalanine. The read is trimmed to its CDR3 DNA, 42 bases read in frame from base 1. Participants in the prospective study were enrolled through a virtual design, were aged 18 to 89 years, and lived in roughly 25 United States geographic areas. To assign participants to cohorts, the prospective study relied on clinical history that participants themselves reported in a screening survey and a study questionnaire. For ImmuneRACE Cohort 3, a participant was defined as recovered based on two consecutive negative NP/OP PCR tests, clearance by a healthcare professional, or resolution of symptoms. Each participant in the prospective study had whole blood, serum and a nasopharyngeal or oropharyngeal swab collected by mobile phlebotomists. Prospective study participants could optionally give additional blood draws and questionnaires over a roughly two-month period. Blood samples from the prospective study were shipped frozen or at room temperature prior to DNA extraction.

TCRbeta CDR3 regions were amplified from genomic DNA using the immunoSEQ Assay, a bias-controlled multiplex PCR. The study's processing was this. The number of nucleated cells in each sample was estimated by amplification of reference gene primers within the assay. To quantify the absolute abundance of each unique TCRbeta CDR3 rearrangement, sequence reads were collapsed and filtered. For each sample, productive Simpson clonality was calculated as the square root of Simpson's diversity index over productive rearrangements. TCRdb re-hosts the immuneACCESS table, in-frame sequences only. Its copies lack some clones; in the studies checked, an unresolved V gene accounts for under half of them, and the cause for the rest is not known. That table supplies the V and J calls and clone size; D and trimming were determined from the DNA. The table for this sample lists more than 250,000 clones; around 87% of them were counted only once. Together, the top ten hold 5.3% of the sample.

This receptor was identified in a young woman who had recovered from COVID-19. In this chain, TRBV7-8 is recombined with TRBJ2-1; matching of 5 bases hints at TRBD1 as the D gene. Material: PBMCs or T cells enriched from blood (not recorded which). The base sequence is TGTGCCAGCAGCCCGCCAGGGCGCTACAATGAGCAGTTCTTC. Translated, it gives CASSPPGRYNEQFF.